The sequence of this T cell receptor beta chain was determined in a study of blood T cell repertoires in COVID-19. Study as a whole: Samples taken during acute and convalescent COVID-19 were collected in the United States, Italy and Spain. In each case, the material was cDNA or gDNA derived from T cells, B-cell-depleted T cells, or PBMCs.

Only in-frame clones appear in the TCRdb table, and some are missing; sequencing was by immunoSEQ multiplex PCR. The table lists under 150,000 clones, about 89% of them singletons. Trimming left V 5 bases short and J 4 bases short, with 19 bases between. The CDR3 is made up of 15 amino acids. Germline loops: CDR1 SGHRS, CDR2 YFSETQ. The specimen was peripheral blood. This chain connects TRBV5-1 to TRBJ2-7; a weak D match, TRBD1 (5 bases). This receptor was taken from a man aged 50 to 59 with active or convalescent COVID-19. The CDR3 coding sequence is TGCGCCAGCAGGGAATTCCCCTACGGACAATACGAGCAGTACTTC. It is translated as CASREFPYGQYEQYF.